The clone carrying this T cell receptor (beta chain) appeared a few times. Antigen unknown. Preparation of the TCRbeta library involved a method that used unique molecular identifiers. TCRdb fed the PCR reads into MiXCR, producing one record per CDR3 protein. The data show about 640,000 distinct CDR3 sequences, under 15% seen once. The data are from a study of T-cell reconstitution after alpha-beta-depleted transplantation in children. Points from the study as a whole: After transplant, at about two months, alpha-beta T cells were reportedly derived from several hundred expanded graft clones. The study traced high day-60 TCRbeta diversity in some patients to surviving recipient T cells and thymic progenitors.

The CDR3 covers 12 residues. Germline CDR1 reads DFQATT; CDR2 reads SNEGSKA (reference sequence). Losses at the gene ends were 6 bases for V and 10 bases for J; bases not matched to a gene: 10. The clonotype comes from a male patient younger than 18 who had a stem cell transplant for acute myeloid leukemia, so the T cells may come from the graft donor. Source: PBMCs, mostly from graft donor cells, taken 360 days after TCRalphabeta/CD19-depleted stem cell transplant. The chain recombines TRBV20-1 with TRBJ1-1; TRBD1 agrees at 8 bases. As DNA, the CDR3 is TGCAGTGCGGACAGGGTGGGCCGCGGAGCTTTCTTT. Translating gives CSADRVGRGAFF.